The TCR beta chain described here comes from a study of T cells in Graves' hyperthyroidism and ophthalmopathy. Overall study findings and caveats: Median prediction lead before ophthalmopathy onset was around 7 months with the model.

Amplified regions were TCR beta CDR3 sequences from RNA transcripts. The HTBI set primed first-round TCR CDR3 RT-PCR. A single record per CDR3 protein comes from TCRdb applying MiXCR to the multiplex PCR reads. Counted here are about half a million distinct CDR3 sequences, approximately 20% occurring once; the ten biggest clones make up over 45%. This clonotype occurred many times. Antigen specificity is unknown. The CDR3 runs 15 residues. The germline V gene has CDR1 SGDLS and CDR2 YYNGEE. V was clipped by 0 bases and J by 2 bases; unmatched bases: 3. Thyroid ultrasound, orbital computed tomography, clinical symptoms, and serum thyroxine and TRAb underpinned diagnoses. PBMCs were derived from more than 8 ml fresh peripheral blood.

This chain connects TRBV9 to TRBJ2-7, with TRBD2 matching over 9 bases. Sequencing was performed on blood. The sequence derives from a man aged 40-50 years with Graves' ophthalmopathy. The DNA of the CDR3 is TGTGCCAGCAGCGTAGAGGCGGGAGGGCCCTACGAGCAGTACTTC. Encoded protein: CASSVEAGGPYEQYF.